One and the same sample provided the 9 T cell receptor beta chains below, sequenced in a study of blood T cell repertoires in COVID-19. This table comes from immunoSEQ multiplex PCR, and its TCRdb copy is limited to in-frame clones, with some not included. The table lists tens of thousands of clones, 70% to 90% of them singletons, with 30% to 45% in the top ten. Sequenced material: peripheral blood. These receptors were collected from a man aged 65-85 years with acute or convalescent COVID-19.

This chain links TRBV11-2 with TRBJ1-4, with D possibly being TRBD1 (5 bases). The CDR3 spans 16 residues. In germline, CDR1 is SGHAT, CDR2 FQNNGV. V gave up 5 bases and J gave up 0 bases, with 13 bases separating them. CDR3 in amino acids: CASSHGGLTTNEKLFF. The DNA of the CDR3 is TGTGCCAGCAGCCATGGGGGACTTACAACTAATGAAAAACTGTTTTTT.

The chain links TRBV4-1 to TRBJ1-6, with 9 bases identical to TRBD1. With V trimmed by 4 bases and J by 9 bases, 4 bases remained unmatched. The germline CDR1 and CDR2 sequences are MGHRA and YSYEKL. This CDR3 has 14 amino acids. Here the CDR3 DNA reads TGCGCCAGCAGCCCCGGGACAGGGAGTTCACCCCTCCACTTT. Translation gives CASSPGTGSSPLHF.

This clone was seen more than once but under ten times. The J gene is TRBJ1-5, the V gene TRBV19; no reliable D call. Trimming took off 1 base at V and 10 bases at J, with 17 bases between the two ends. Germline V gene sequence: CDR1 LNHDA, CDR2 SQIVND (reference sequence). The CDR3 extends over 15 amino acids. CDR3 sequence (DNA): TGTGCCAGTAGTATAGTTTTGGCTCCCTTCGAACCCCAGCATTTT. It is translated as CASSIVLAPFEPQHF.

V gene TRBV5-1 combines with J gene TRBJ1-4; a weak D match, TRBD1 (6 bases). The CDR3 is 15 amino acids. Germline CDR1 and CDR2: SGHRS and YFSETQ. V lost 4 bases, J lost 8 bases, and 18 bases lay in between. This chain's CDR3 is CASSDAQGVSEKLFF. In nucleotides, the CDR3 is TGCGCCAGCAGCGACGCACAGGGTGTAAGCGAAAAACTGTTTTTT.

The rearrangement links TRBV27 to TRBJ1-1, with TRBD1 as a possible D gene (5 bases). The germline V gene has CDR1 MNHEY and CDR2 SMNVEV (reference sequence). V was shortened by 6 bases and J by 7 bases, with 15 bases between the two germline ends. The CDR3 loop spans 13 amino acids. Here the CDR3 reads CASRRWGESEAFF. For the CDR3, the DNA is TGTGCCAGCAGACGCTGGGGGGAGAGTGAAGCTTTCTTT.

The V gene is TRBV7-3, the J gene TRBJ2-3; 10 bases fit TRBD2. The junction had 5 bases not matched to a gene; V was cut back by 2 bases and J by 6 bases. Per germline, CDR1 SGHTA and CDR2 FQGTGA. The CDR3 totals 15 residues. The CDR3 nucleotides read TGTGCCAGCAGCTTAGAACTAGCGGGAACTGATACGCAGTATTTT. It yields the protein CASSLELAGTDTQYF.

This clone has just a few counts. The V and J genes are TRBV7-6 and TRBJ2-5, with 7 bases aligning to TRBD2. The CDR3 length is 13 residues. In germline, CDR1 is SGHVS, CDR2 FNYEAQ. V lost 5 bases, J lost 7 bases, and 7 bases stayed unmatched. Written as DNA, the CDR3 is TGTGCCAGCAGCCCGCTAGCGGACGGGACCCAGTACTTC. It translates to CASSPLADGTQYF.

The gene calls are TRBV7-2 and TRBJ1-5; the match to TRBD1 covers 8 bases. CDR3 size: 15 residues. Germline CDR1 is SGHTA and CDR2 is FQGNSA. With V trimmed by 5 bases and J by 1 base, 4 bases remained unmatched. This CDR3 reads CASSQQGVSNQPQHF. The CDR3, as DNA: TGTGCCAGCAGCCAACAGGGGGTAAGCAATCAGCCCCAGCATTTT.

This clone was counted only a few times. The J gene is TRBJ1-6, the V gene TRBV18; 9 bases line up with TRBD1. Germline V gene data show CDR1 as KGHSH and CDR2 as LQKENI. CDR3 length: 14 residues. With 2 bases clipped from V and 9 bases from J, the junction kept 2 bases outside the gene matches. The CDR3 sequence: CASSPDRGSSPLHF. The CDR3 DNA reads TGTGCCAGCTCACCAGACAGGGGGTCTTCACCCCTCCACTTT.